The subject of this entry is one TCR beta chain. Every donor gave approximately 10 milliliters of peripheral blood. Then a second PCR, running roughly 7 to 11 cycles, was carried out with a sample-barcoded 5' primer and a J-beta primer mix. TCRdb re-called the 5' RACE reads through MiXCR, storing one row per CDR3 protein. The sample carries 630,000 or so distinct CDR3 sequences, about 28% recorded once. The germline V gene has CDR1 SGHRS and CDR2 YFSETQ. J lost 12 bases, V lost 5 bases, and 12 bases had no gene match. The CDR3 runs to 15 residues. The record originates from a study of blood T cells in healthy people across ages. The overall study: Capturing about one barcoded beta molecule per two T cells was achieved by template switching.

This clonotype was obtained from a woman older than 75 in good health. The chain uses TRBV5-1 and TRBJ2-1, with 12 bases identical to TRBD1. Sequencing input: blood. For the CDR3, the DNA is TGCGCCAGCAGTTTACCGGGACAGGGGGCACCAGCGCAGTTCTTC. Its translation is CASSLPGQGAPAQFF.